The subject of this entry is one T cell receptor (beta chain). Sequenced by immunoSEQ multiplex PCR; TCRdb stores in-frame clones only, minus some. The sample gives approximately 330,000 clones, just over 85% of which show up once; 4% to 5% is in the top ten. This entry belongs to a study of blood T cell repertoires in COVID-19. Study-level background: Samples representing acute and convalescent COVID-19 were sourced from the United States, Italy and Spain.

The germline CDR1 and CDR2 sequences are SGHRS and YFSETQ. This CDR3 is built from 15 residues. The V end was cut by 0 bases, the J end by 3 bases, with 9 bases between. This receptor was taken from a middle-aged woman with acute COVID-19. The source material was PBMCs or T cells enriched from blood (not recorded which). The chain is built from TRBV5-1 and TRBJ2-2; D perhaps matches TRBD1 (6 bases). The CDR3 loop reads CASSLGRGYTGELFF. CDR3 sequence (DNA): TGCGCCAGCAGCTTGGGCAGGGGATACACCGGGGAGCTGTTTTTT.